One and the same sample provided the 15 T cell receptor beta chains below, sequenced in a study of cytotoxic CD8 clonotypes in ibrutinib-treated CLL. Assay used: immunoSEQ multiplex PCR; TCRdb lists only in-frame clones, some missing. The data hold 60,000 to 65,000 clones, with around 52% observed a single time. Source: PBMCs, taken after 12 months of ibrutinib treatment. These receptors were obtained from a human donor with chronic lymphocytic leukemia.

This clone appeared many times. The rearrangement uses TRBV4-2 and TRBJ1-1; D perhaps matches TRBD1 (6 bases). Germline V CDR1 and CDR2: LGHNA, YNFKEQ. Trimming took off 0 bases at V and 6 bases at J, with 11 bases between the two ends. The CDR3 runs to 14 residues. This CDR3 reads CASSQDGPGAEAFF. CDR3 coding DNA: TGTGCCAGCAGCCAAGACGGGCCAGGGGCTGAAGCTTTCTTT.

This clone was picked up one time. CDR3 nucleotide sequence: TGTGCCAGCACCAGGGACAGTCCGGTGTACGAGCAGTACGTC. Protein sequence: CASTRDSPVYEQYV. The rearrangement joins TRBV11-2 to TRBJ2-7; 7 nucleotides line up with TRBD1. This CDR3 has 14 residues. The germline V gene encodes CDR1 SGHAT and CDR2 FQNNGV. Trimming cost V 7 bases and J 4 bases; bases outside gene matches: 10.

The V gene is TRBV10-3, the J gene TRBJ2-5; the D gene is possibly TRBD1 (5 bases). CDR1 ENHRY and CDR2 SYGVKD come from the germline V gene. V lost 10 bases to trimming and J lost 2 bases, with 14 bases between them. The CDR3 has 13 residues. CDR3 sequence (DNA): TGTGCCACCGATCAGGGAACGCAAGAGACCCAGTACTTC. As protein: CATDQGTQETQYF.

The chain joins TRBV14 to TRBJ2-7; 9 bases line up with TRBD1. The junction had 13 bases not matched to a gene; V was cut back by 4 bases and J by 0 bases. CDR1 and CDR2 (germline): SGHDN, FVKESK. There are 18 residues in the CDR3. DNA for the CDR3: TGTGCCAGCAGCCCACGCCGTGGTACAGGGGGCTTCTCCTACGAGCAGTACTTC. It encodes CASSPRRGTGGFSYEQYF.

The J gene is TRBJ2-5, the V gene TRBV7-8; TRBD2 might be the D (5 bases). From germline, CDR1 is SGHVS and CDR2 FQNEAQ. The CDR3 extends over 13 amino acids. V was cut by 3 bases and J by 9 bases, with 14 bases left in between. The CDR3 bases are TGTGCCAGCAGCTTTCTCTTCGACTACTCCCAGTACTTC. Translating it yields CASSFLFDYSQYF.

This clone was detected only a few times. V usage is TRBV6-1 and J usage is TRBJ2-7; 12 nucleotides line up with TRBD2. The CDR3 covers 14 residues. The germline gives CDR1 MNHNS, CDR2 SASEGT. V was pared by 6 bases and J by 4 bases, with 4 bases of the junction left unmatched. The CDR3, as DNA: TGTGCCAGCAGCACGGGACTAGCGGGTTACGAGCAGTACGTC. Protein: CASSTGLAGYEQYV.

The chain links TRBV4-1 to TRBJ1-2, with 10 nucleotides matching TRBD1. The CDR3 consists of 15 residues. Germline lookup yields CDR1 MGHRA and CDR2 YSYEKL. V gave up 4 bases and J gave up 3 bases; unmatched junction bases: 5. As DNA, the CDR3 is TGCGCCAGCAGCCGGGGACAGGGGTGGGACTATGGCTACACCTTC. Translating it yields CASSRGQGWDYGYTF.

This sequence joins TRBV27 and TRBJ1-4; D unclear. The CDR3 contains 16 residues. V was shortened by 2 bases and J by 6 bases, with 16 bases between the two germline ends. Germline V lookup: CDR1 MNHEY, CDR2 SMNVEV (reference sequence). CDR3 in amino acids: CASSLLRPLRYEKLFF. CDR3 sequence (DNA): TGTGCCAGCAGTTTACTTCGTCCCTTACGTTATGAAAAACTGTTTTTT.

The chain carries TRBV10-3 and TRBJ2-7; no definite D call. V dropped 2 bases and J dropped 5 bases, with 4 bases sitting between them. Germline CDR1 reads ENHRY; CDR2 reads SYGVKD. The CDR3 contains 11 residues. The CDR3 sequence is CAISESHEQYF. In DNA, the CDR3 is TGTGCCATCAGTGAGAGCCACGAGCAGTACTTC.

Judged by abundance, this clone is large. The chain carries TRBV27 and TRBJ1-5; TRBD1 agrees at 9 bases. The CDR3 contains 12 residues. V shed 8 bases and J 8 bases; nucleotides not matched to a gene: 4. Germline values: CDR1 MNHEY, CDR2 SMNVEV (reference sequence). CDR3 protein: CASGTGGKPQHF. The CDR3 bases are TGTGCCAGCGGAACAGGGGGCAAGCCCCAGCATTTT.

The chain couples TRBV6-4 to TRBJ1-5; D is ambiguous. Between the trimmed V and J ends, which lost 8 bases and 7 bases, there was a span of 9 bases. Germline CDR1 reads MRHNA; CDR2 reads SNTAGT. The CDR3 is 11 amino acids. The DNA for the CDR3 is TGTGCCAGCGTAGAGAGGCAGCCCCAGCATTTT. This gives the protein CASVERQPQHF.

The V gene is TRBV30, the J gene TRBJ2-6; D is unclear. Germline V CDR1 and CDR2: GTSNPN, SVGIG (reference sequence). The CDR3 length is 13 residues. V was shortened by 0 bases and J by 0 bases, with 0 bases between the two germline ends. The DNA for the CDR3 is TGTGCCTGGAGTGTCTCTGGGGCCAACGTCCTGACTTTC. It encodes CAWSVSGANVLTF.

The chain uses TRBV29-1 and TRBJ2-3, with 11 bases fitting TRBD2. V shed 7 bases and J 6 bases; nucleotides not matched to a gene: 9. CDR1 is SQVTM, CDR2 ANQGSEA, per germline. The CDR3 has 14 amino acids. The chain's CDR3 is CSAPSGGPTDTQYF. CDR3 coding DNA: TGCAGCGCCCCTAGCGGGGGGCCGACGGATACGCAGTATTTT.

This clone was recorded a few times. J is TRBJ2-2 and V is TRBV6-6, with D unclear. V lost 5 bases and J lost 9, with 7 bases in between. The CDR3 totals 11 residues. Per the germline V gene, CDR1 is MNHNY and CDR2 is SVGAGI (reference sequence). The CDR3 sequence: CASSPLRELFF. CDR3 bases: TGTGCCAGCAGTCCCCTCAGGGAGCTGTTTTTT.

The chain recombines TRBV6-5 with TRBJ1-2; a possible D gene is TRBD1 (5 bases). Germline loops: CDR1 MNHEY, CDR2 SVGAGI. V lost 6 bases and J 3 bases, leaving 17 bases between the germline ends. The CDR3 is made up of 15 amino acids. In DNA form, the CDR3 reads TGTGCCAGCAGAAACGACAGAAACCCACACTATGGCTACACCTTC. It translates to CASRNDRNPHYGYTF.